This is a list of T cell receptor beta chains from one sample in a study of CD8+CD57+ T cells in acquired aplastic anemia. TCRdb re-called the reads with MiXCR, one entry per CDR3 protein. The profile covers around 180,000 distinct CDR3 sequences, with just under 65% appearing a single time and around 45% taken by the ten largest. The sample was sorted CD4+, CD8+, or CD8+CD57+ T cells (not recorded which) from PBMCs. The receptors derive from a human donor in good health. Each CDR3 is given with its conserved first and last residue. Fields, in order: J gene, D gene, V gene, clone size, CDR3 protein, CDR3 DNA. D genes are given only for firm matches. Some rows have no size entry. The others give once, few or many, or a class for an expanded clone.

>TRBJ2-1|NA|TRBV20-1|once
CSAGAEQFF
TGCAGTGCCGGGGCTGAGCAGTTCTTC
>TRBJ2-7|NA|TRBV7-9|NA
CASSLDGWVSYEQYF
TGTGCCAGCAGCTTGGACGGGTGGGTTTCCTACGAGCAGTACTTC
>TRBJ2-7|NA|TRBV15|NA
CATKSGRGTDEQYF
TGTGCCACCAAAAGTGGGAGGGGGACGGACGAGCAGTACTTC
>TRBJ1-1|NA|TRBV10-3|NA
CATWQGPEASF
TGTGCCACCTGGCAAGGGCCTGAAGCTTCCTTT
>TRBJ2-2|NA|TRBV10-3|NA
CAISGNRVPIAGELFF
TGTGCCATCAGTGGCAACAGGGTCCCGATCGCCGGGGAGCTGTTTTTT
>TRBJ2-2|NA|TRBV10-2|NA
CASRYGFGELFF
TGCGCCAGCAGATACGGATTCGGGGAGCTGTTTTTT
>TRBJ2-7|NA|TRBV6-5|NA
CASTGTLVYEQYF
TGTGCCAGCACCGGGACACTCGTCTACGAGCAGTACTTC
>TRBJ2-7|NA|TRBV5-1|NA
CASSLDGVPYEQYF
TGCGCCAGCAGCTTGGACGGGGTCCCCTACGAGCAGTACTTC
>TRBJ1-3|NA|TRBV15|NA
CATSRGTRPNTIYF
TGTGCCACCAGCAGAGGGACGAGGCCTAACACCATATATTTT
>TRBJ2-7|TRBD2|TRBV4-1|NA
CASSQVQLAGTYEQYF
TGCGCCAGCAGCCAAGTTCAACTAGCGGGAACTTACGAGCAGTACTTC
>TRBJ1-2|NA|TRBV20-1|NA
CSARDGTLYGYTF
TGCAGTGCTAGAGATGGAACCCTCTATGGCTACACCTTC
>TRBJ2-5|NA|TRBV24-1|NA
CATSGSSKDRISETQYF
TGTGCCACCAGTGGCTCCTCCAAAGACAGGATATCGGAGACCCAGTACTTC
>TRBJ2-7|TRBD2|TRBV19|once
CASSRRTSGSLKQYF
TGTGCCAGCAGCCGACGGACTAGCGGGAGTCTCAAGCAGTACTTC
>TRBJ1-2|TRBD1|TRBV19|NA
CSARDRGRRGYGYTF
TGCAGTGCTAGAGACAGGGGTCGACGGGGTTATGGCTACACCTTC
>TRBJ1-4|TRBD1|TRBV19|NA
CASSTLGGQVEKLFF
TGTGCCAGTAGTACGCTTGGAGGACAGGTTGAAAAACTGTTTTTT
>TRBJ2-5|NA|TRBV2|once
CASQQGGETQYF
TGTGCCAGCCAGCAGGGTGGCGAGACCCAGTACTTC
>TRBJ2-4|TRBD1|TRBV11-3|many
CASSLGTGLNIQYF
TGTGCCAGCAGCTTGGGGACAGGGTTAAACATTCAGTACTTC
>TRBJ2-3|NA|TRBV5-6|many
CASSSVGRADTQYF
TGTGCCAGCAGCTCGGTCGGGAGAGCAGATACGCAGTATTTT
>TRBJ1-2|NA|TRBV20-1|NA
CSARVAGRFDGYTF
TGCAGTGCTAGAGTGGCAGGGAGGTTTGATGGCTACACCTTC
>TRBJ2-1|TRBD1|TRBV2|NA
CASWDRYNEQFF
TGTGCCAGCTGGGACAGATACAATGAGCAGTTCTTC
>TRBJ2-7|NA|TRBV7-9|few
CASSLFGQYEQYF
TGTGCCAGCAGCTTGTTCGGACAGTACGAGCAGTACTTC
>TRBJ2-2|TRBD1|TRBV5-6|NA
CASSMLTGTGSTGELFF
TGTGCCAGCAGCATGTTAACCGGGACAGGGTCCACCGGGGAGCTGTTTTTT
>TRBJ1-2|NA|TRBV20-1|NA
CSARVANYGYTF
TGCAGTGCCAGAGTGGCTAACTATGGCTACACCTTC
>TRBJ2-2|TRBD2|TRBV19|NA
CAIGTGGNTGELFF
TGTGCCATAGGAACGGGGGGGAACACCGGGGAGCTGTTTTTT
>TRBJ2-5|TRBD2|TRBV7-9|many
CASSFPSGRSSRETQYF
TGTGCCAGCAGCTTCCCTAGCGGGAGGTCTTCTAGGGAGACCCAGTACTTC
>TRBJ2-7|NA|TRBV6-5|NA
CASSYSEPSRAYEQYF
TGTGCCAGCAGTTACTCGGAACCATCTAGGGCCTACGAGCAGTACTTC
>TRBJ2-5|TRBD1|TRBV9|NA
CASSVGQGTETQYF
TGTGCCAGCAGCGTAGGACAGGGGACGGAGACCCAGTACTTC
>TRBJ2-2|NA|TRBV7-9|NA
CASSFITGSSTGELFF
TGTGCCAGCAGCTTTATCACAGGGAGTAGCACCGGGGAGCTGTTTTTT
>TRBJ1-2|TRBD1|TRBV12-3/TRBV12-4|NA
CASTVQGALSGYTF
TGTGCCAGCACCGTACAGGGGGCGTTGAGTGGCTACACCTTC
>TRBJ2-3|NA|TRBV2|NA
CASSEAATDTQYF
TGTGCCAGCAGTGAGGCAGCCACAGATACGCAGTATTTT
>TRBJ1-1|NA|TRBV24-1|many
CATKTGENTEAFF
TGTGCCACCAAAACAGGCGAGAACACTGAAGCTTTCTTT
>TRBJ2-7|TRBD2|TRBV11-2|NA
CASSLVYSGSYEQYF
TGTGCCAGCAGCTTAGTCTATAGCGGGTCCTACGAGCAGTACTTC
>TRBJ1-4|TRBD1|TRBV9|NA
CASSVRVGQGGEKLFF
TGTGCCAGCAGCGTCAGAGTTGGACAGGGTGGAGAAAAACTGTTTTTT
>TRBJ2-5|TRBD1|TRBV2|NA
CASSGRQGAGTQYF
TGTGCCAGCAGTGGGAGACAGGGGGCGGGGACCCAGTACTTC
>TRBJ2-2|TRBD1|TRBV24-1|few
CATRESGGRLFF
TGTGCCACCAGGGAATCAGGGGGCAGACTGTTTTTT
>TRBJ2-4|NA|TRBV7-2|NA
CASSLGRDLAKNIQYF
TGTGCCAGCAGCTTAGGAAGAGATCTAGCCAAAAACATTCAGTACTTC
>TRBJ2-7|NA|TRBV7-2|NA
CASSLGAGGTYDEQYF
TGTGCCAGCAGCTTGGGGGCAGGGGGGACGTACGACGAGCAGTACTTC
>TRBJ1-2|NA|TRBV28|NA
CASSLIGISANYGYTF
TGTGCCAGCAGTTTAATCGGGATTTCAGCTAACTATGGCTACACCTTC
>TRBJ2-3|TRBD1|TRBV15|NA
CATSTGQEQYF
TGTGCCACCAGCACCGGACAGGAGCAGTATTTT
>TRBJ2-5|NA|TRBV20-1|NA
CSAVSPRVQETQYF
TGCAGTGCTGTATCTCCCCGGGTCCAAGAGACCCAGTACTTC
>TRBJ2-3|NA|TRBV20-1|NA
CSALDRRIRTDTQYF
TGCAGTGCACTCGACCGACGAATTCGGACAGATACGCAGTATTTT
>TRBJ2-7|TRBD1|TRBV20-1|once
CSALFPGQGLREQYF
TGCAGTGCTCTTTTTCCGGGACAGGGGTTGAGAGAGCAGTACTTC
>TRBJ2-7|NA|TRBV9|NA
CASSVGAANTYEQYF
TGTGCCAGCAGCGTAGGGGCTGCAAACACCTACGAGCAGTACTTC
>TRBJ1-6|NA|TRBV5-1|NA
CASGRVYNSPLHF
TGCGCCAGCGGTCGAGTTTATAATTCACCCCTCCACTTT
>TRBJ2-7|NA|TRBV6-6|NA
CASCRERSHEQYF
TGTGCCAGCTGTCGGGAGAGGTCCCACGAGCAGTACTTC
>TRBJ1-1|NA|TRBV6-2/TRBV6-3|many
CASSQTVITEAFF
TGTGCCAGCAGCCAGACAGTGATCACTGAAGCTTTCTTT
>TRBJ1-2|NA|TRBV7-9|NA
CASGENGYTF
TGTGCCAGCGGGGAGAATGGCTACACCTTC
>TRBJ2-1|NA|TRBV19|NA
CATKYTGNNEQFF
TGTGCCACCAAATACACAGGGAACAATGAGCAGTTCTTC
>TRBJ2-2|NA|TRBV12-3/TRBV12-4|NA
CASGVVTTDTGELFF
TGTGCCAGCGGGGTTGTGACTACCGACACCGGGGAGCTGTTTTTT
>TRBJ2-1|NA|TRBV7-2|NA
CASSPTHGEQFF
TGTGCCAGCAGCCCTACGCATGGAGAGCAGTTCTTC
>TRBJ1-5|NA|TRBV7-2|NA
CASSRQDNQPQHF
TGTGCCAGCAGTAGACAGGATAATCAGCCCCAGCATTTT
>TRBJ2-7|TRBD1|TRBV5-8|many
CASSGDSYEQYF
TGTGCCAGCAGCGGGGACAGCTACGAGCAGTACTTC
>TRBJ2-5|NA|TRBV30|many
CAWMRFQSETQYF
TGTGCCTGGATGAGGTTCCAGTCGGAGACCCAGTACTTC
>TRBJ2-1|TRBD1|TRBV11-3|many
CASSQGGPAYDEQFF
TGTGCCAGCAGCCAAGGGGGCCCTGCGTACGATGAGCAGTTCTTC
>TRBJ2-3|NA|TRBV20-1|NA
CSANREGDTQYF
TGCAGTGCTAACAGGGAAGGCGATACGCAGTATTTT
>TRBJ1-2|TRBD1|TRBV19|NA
CATRDRNGYTF
TGTGCCACGAGGGACAGGAATGGCTACACCTTC
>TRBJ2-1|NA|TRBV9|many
CASSKSGGGYNEQFF
TGTGCCAGCAGCAAGAGCGGAGGGGGGTACAATGAGCAGTTCTTC
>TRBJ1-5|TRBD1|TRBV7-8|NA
CASSALWDRDQPQHF
TGTGCCAGCAGTGCTCTTTGGGACAGGGACCAGCCCCAGCATTTT
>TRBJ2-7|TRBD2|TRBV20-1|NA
CSARDISGVGEQYF
TGCAGTGCTAGAGATATCAGCGGGGTAGGCGAGCAGTACTTC
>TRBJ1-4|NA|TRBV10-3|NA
CAISEPGREKLFF
TGTGCCATCAGTGAACCGGGCCGCGAAAAACTGTTTTTT